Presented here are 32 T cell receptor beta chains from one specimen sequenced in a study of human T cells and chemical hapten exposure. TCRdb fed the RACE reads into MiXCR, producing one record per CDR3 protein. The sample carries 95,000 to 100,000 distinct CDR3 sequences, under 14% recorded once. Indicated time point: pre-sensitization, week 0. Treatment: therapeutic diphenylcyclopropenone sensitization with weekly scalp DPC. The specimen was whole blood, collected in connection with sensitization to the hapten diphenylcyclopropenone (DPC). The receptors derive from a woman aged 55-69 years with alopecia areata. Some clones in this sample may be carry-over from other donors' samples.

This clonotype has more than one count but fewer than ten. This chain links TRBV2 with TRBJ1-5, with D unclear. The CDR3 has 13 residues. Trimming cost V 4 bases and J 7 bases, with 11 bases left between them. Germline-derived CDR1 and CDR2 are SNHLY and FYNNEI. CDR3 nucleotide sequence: TGTGCCAGCAGTGCCGTCGGGTCACAGCCCCAGCATTTT. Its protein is CASSAVGSQPQHF.

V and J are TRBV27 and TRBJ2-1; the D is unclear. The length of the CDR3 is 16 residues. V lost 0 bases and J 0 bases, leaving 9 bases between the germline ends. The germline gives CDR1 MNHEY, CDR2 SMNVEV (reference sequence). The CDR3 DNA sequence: TGTGCCAGCAGTTTATCGTACGTCCCCTCCTACAATGAGCAGTTCTTC. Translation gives CASSLSYVPSYNEQFF.

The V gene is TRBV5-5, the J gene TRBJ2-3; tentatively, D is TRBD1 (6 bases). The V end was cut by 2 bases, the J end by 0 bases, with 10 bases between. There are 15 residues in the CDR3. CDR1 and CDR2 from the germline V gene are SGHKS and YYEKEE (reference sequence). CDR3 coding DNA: TGTGCCAGCAGCTTACAGGGTGCTAGCACAGATACGCAGTATTTT. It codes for CASSLQGASTDTQYF.

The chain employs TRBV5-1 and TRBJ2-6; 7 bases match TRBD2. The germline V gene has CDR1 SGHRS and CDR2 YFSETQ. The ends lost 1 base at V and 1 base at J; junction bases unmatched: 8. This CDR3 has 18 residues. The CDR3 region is CASSLFLAAKSGANVLTF. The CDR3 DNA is TGCGCCAGCAGCTTGTTTCTAGCGGCTAAGTCTGGGGCCAACGTCCTGACTTTC.

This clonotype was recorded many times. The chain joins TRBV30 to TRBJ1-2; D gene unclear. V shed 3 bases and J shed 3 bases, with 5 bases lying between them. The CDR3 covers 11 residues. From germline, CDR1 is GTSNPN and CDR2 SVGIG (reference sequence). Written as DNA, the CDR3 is TGTGCCTGGAGCCAGGACTATGGCTACACCTTC. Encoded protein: CAWSQDYGYTF.

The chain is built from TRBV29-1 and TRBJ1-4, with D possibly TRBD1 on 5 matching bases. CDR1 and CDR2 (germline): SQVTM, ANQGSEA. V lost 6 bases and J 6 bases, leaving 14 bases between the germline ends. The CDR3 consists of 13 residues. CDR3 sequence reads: CSVWTRWDEKLFF. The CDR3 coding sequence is TGCAGCGTGTGGACAAGGTGGGATGAAAAACTGTTTTTT.

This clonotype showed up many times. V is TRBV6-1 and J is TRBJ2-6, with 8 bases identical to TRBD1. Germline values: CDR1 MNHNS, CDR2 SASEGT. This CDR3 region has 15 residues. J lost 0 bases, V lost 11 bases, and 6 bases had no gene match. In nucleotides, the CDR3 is TGTGCCTCGCGGACAGGGAGCTCTGGGGCCAACGTCCTGACTTTC. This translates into CASRTGSSGANVLTF.

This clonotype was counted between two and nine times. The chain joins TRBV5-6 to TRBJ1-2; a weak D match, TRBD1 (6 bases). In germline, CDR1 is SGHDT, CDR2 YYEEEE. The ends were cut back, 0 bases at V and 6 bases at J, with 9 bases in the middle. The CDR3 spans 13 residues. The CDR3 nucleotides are TGTGCCAGCAGCTTGGCGGGGGGGCATGGCTACACCTTC. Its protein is CASSLAGGHGYTF. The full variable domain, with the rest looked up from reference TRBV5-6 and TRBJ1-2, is DAGVTQSPTHLIKTRGQQVTLRCSPKSGHDTVSWYQQALGQGPQFIFQYYEEEERQRGNFPDRFSGHQFPNYSSELNVNALLLGDSALYLCASSLAGGHGYTFGSGTRLTVV.

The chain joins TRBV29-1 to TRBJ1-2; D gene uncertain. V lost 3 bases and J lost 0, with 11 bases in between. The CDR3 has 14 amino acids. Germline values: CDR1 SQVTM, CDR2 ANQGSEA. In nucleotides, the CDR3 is TGCAGCGTTGATCTCCGGGTAACTAACTATGGCTACACCTTC. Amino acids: CSVDLRVTNYGYTF.

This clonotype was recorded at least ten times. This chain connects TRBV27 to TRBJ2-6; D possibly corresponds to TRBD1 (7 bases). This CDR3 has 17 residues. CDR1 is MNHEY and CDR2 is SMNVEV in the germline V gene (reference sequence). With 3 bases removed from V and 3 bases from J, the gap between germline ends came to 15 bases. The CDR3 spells CASSLVEGALGANVLTF. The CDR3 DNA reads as TGTGCCAGCAGTTTGGTGGAGGGGGCGCTTGGGGCCAACGTCCTGACTTTC.

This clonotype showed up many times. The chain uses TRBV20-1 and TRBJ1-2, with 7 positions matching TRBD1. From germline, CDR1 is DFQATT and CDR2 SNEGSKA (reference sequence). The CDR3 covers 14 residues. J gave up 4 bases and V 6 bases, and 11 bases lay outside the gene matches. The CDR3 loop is CSAMEDRNAYGYTF. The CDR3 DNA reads TGCAGTGCCATGGAGGACAGGAACGCCTATGGCTACACCTTC.

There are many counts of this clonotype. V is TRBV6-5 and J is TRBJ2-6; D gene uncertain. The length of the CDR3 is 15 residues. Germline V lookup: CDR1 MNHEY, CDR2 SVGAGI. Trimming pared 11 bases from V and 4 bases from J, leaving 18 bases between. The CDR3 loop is CACSGRRGGANVLTF. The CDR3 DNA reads TGTGCCTGTTCCGGACGGCGTGGAGGGGCCAACGTCCTGACTTTC.

Here the CDR3 reads CAWNQGETQYF. The CDR3 region has the DNA TGTGCCTGGAACCAGGGGGAGACCCAGTACTTC. The chain combines TRBV30 with TRBJ2-5; weak D call: TRBD1 (6 bases). Germline CDR1 reads GTSNPN; CDR2 reads SVGIG (reference sequence). This CDR3 region has 11 residues. V was trimmed by 4 bases and J by 5 bases, leaving 8 bases between them.

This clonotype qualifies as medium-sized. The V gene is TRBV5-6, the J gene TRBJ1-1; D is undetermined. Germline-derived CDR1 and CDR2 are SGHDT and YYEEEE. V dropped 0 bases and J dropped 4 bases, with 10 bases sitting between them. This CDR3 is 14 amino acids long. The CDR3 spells CASSLEGRSTEAFF. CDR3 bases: TGTGCCAGCAGCTTGGAAGGCAGGAGCACTGAAGCTTTCTTT.

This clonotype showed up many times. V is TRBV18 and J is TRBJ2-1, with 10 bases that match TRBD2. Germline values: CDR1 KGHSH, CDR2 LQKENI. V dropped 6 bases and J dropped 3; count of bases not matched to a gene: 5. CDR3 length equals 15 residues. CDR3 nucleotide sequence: TGTGCCAGCTCGAAAGCGGGAGGGGACTACAATGAGCAGTTCTTC. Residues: CASSKAGGDYNEQFF.

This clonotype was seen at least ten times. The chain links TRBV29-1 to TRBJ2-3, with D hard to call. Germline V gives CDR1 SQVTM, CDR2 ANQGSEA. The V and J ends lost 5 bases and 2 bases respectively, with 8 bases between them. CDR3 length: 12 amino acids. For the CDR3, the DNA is TGCAGCGTTACAGAAAACACAGATACGCAGTATTTT. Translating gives CSVTENTDTQYF.

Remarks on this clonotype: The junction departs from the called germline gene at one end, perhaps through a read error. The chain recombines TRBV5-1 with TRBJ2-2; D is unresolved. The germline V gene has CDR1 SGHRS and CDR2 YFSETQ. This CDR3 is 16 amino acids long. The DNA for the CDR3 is TGCACCAGCAGCTTGGCTGTCCGTTCGAACACCGGGGAGCTGTTTTTT. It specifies CTSSLAVRSNTGELFF.

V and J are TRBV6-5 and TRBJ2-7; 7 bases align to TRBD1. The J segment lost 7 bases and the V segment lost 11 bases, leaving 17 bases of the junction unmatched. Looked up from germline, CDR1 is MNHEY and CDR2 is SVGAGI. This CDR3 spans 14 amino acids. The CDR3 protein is CAGLDRDRVREQYF. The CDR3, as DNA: TGTGCCGGACTGGATCGAGACAGGGTCCGGGAGCAGTACTTC.

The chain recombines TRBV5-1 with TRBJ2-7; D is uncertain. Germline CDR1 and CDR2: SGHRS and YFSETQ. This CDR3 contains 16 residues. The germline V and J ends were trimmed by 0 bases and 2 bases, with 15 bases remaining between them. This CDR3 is CASSLGRHTGPYEQYF. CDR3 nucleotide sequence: TGCGCCAGCAGCTTGGGGCGGCACACGGGCCCCTACGAGCAGTACTTC.

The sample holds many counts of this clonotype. The CDR3 protein is CASSPQGRNQPQHF. CDR3 coding DNA: TGTGCCAGCAGTCCACAGGGGCGCAATCAGCCCCAGCATTTT. The chain couples TRBV7-9 to TRBJ1-5, with TRBD1 matching 7 bases. The CDR3 length is 14 residues. Unmatched junction bases numbered 4, after V lost 6 bases and J lost 2 bases. The germline CDR1 and CDR2 sequences are SEHNR and FQNEAQ (reference sequence).

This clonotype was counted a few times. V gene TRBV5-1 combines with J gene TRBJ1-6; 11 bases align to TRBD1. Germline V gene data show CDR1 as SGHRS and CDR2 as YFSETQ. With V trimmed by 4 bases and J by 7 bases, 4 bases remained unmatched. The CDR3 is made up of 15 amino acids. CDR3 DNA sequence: TGCGCCAGCAGCCTGAGGACAGGGGGCAATTCACCCCTCCACTTT. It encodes CASSLRTGGNSPLHF.

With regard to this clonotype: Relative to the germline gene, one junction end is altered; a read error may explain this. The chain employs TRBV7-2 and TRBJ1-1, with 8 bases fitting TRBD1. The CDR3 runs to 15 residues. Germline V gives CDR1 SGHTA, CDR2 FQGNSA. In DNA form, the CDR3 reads TGTGCCAGCAGTCGACAGGGGAGGTTAGGAACTGAAGCTCTCTTT. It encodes CASSRQGRLGTEALF.

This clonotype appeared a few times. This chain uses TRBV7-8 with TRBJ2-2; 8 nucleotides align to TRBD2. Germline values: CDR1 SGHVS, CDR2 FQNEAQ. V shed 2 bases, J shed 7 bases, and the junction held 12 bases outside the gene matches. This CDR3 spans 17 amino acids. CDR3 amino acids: CASSLLPGGPRDGELFF. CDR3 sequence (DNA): TGTGCCAGCAGCTTATTGCCGGGGGGGCCTCGGGACGGGGAGCTGTTTTTT.

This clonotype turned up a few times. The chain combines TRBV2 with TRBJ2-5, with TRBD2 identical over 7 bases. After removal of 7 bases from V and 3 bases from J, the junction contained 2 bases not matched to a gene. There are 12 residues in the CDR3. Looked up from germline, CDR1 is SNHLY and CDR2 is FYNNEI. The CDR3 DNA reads TGTGCCAGCACGGGGGGAGAAGAGACCCAGTACTTC. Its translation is CASTGGEETQYF.

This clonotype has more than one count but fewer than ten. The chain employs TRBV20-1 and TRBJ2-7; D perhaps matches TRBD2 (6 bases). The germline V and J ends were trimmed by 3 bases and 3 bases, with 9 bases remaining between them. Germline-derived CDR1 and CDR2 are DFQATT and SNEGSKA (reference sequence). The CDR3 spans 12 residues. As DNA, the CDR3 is TGCAGTGCTAGCGGTAGCGGCTACGAGCAGTACTTC. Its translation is CSASGSGYEQYF.

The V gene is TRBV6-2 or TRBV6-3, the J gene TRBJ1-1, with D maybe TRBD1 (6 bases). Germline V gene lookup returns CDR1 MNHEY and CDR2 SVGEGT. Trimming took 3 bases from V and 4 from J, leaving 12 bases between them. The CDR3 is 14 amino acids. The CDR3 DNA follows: TGTGCCAGCAGTTATCGGGCAGGGGTCACTGAAGCTTTCTTT. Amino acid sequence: CASSYRAGVTEAFF.

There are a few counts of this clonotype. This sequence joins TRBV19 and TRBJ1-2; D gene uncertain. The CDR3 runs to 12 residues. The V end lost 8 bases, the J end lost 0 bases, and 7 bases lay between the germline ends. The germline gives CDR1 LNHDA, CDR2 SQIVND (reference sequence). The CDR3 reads CASSRANYGYTF. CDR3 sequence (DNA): TGTGCCAGTTCGAGAGCTAACTATGGCTACACCTTC.

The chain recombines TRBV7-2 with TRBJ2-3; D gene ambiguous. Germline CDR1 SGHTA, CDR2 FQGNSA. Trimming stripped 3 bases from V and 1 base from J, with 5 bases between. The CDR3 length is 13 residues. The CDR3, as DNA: TGTGCCAGCAGCTTCAAGGGCACAGATACGCAGTATTTT. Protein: CASSFKGTDTQYF.

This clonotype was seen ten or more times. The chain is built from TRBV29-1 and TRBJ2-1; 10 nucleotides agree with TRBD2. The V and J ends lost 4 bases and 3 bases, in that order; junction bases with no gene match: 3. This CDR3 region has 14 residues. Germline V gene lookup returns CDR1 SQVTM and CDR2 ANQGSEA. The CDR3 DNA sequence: TGCAGCGTTGTACTAGCGGGAATCTACAATGAGCAGTTCTTC. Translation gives CSVVLAGIYNEQFF.

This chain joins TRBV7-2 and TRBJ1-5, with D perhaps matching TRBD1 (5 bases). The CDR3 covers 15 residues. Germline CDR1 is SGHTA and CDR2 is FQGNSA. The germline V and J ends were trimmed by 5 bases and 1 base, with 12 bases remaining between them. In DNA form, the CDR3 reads TGTGCCAGCAGCCAGAGGGGCGCCAGCAATCAGCCCCAGCATTTT. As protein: CASSQRGASNQPQHF.

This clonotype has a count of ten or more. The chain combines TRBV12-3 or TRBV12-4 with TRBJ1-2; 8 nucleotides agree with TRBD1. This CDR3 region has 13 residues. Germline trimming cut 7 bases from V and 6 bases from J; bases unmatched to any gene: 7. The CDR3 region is CASTPDRENGYTF. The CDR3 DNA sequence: TGTGCCAGCACTCCGGACAGGGAAAATGGCTACACCTTC.

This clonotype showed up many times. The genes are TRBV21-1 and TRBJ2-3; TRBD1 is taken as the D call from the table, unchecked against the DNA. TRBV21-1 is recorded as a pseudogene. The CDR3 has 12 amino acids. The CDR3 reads CASSNRADTQYF. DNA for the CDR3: TGTGCCAGCAGCAACAGGGCGGATACGCAGTATTTT.